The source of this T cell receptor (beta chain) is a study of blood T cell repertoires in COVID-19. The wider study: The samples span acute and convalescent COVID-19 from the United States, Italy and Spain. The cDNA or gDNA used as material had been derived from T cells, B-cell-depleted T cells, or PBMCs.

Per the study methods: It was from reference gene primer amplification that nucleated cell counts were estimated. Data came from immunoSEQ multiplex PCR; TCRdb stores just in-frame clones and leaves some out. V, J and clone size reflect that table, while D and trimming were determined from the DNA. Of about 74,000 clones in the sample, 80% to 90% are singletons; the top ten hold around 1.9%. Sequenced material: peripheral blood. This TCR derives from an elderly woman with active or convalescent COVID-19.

CDR3 sequence: CARADSSYEQYF. CDR3 nucleotide sequence: TGCGCCAGGGCGGACAGTTCCTACGAGCAGTACTTC. The V call is TRBV5-1, the J call TRBJ2-7, with a tentative D call TRBD1 (6 bases). Per germline, CDR1 SGHRS and CDR2 YFSETQ. Trimming stripped 8 bases from V and 1 base from J, with 10 bases between. The CDR3 is made up of 12 amino acids.